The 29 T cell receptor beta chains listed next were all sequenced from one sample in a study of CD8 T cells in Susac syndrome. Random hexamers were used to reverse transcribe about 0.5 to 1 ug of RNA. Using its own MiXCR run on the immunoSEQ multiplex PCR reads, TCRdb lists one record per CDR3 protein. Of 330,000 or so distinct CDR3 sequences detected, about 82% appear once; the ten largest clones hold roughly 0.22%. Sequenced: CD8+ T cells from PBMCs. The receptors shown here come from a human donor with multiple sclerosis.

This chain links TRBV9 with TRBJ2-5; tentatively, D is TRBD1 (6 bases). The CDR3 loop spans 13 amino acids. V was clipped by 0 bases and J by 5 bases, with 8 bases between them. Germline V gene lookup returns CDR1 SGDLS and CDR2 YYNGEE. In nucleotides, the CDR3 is TGTGCCAGCAGCGTAGACAGGGAGGAGACCCAGTACTTC. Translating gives CASSVDREETQYF. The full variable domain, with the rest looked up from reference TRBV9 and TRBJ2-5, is DSGVTQTPKHLITATGQRVTLRCSPRSGDLSVYWYQQSLDQGLQFLIQYYNGEERAKGNILERFSAQQFPDLHSELNLSSLELGDSALYFCASSVDREETQYFGPGTRLLVL.

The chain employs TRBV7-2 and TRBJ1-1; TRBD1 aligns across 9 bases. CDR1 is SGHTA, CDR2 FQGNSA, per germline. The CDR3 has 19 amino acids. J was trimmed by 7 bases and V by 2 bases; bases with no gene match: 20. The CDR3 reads CASSLPSEIGQGSSLEAFF. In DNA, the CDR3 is TGTGCCAGCAGCTTACCGTCAGAGATTGGACAGGGGTCTTCCCTTGAAGCTTTCTTT.

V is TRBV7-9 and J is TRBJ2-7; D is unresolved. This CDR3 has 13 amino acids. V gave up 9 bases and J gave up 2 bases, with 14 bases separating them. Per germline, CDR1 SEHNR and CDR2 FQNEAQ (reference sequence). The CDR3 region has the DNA TGTGCCAGTCGACGTGGTGGGACCTACGAGCAGTACTTC. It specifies CASRRGGTYEQYF. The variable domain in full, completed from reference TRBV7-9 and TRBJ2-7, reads DTGVSQNPRHKITKRGQNVTFRCDPISEHNRLYWYRQTLGQGPEFLTYFQNEAQLEKSRLLSDRFSAERPKGSFSTLEIQRTEQGDSAMYLCASRRGGTYEQYFGPGTRLTVT.

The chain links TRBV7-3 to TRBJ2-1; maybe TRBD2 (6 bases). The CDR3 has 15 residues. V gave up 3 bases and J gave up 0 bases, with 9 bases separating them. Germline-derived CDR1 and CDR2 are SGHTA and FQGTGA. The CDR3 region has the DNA TGTGCCAGCAGCTTTCTCGGGGGCTCCTACAATGAGCAGTTCTTC. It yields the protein CASSFLGGSYNEQFF.

The DNA for the CDR3 is TGTGCCAGTCACGCGCCCGGTCCTTACTTGAACACTGAAGCTTTCTTT. This codes for CASHAPGPYLNTEAFF. The gene calls are TRBV19 and TRBJ1-1; D ambiguous. The CDR3 totals 16 residues. CDR1 is LNHDA and CDR2 is SQIVND in the germline V gene (reference sequence). Trimming took 8 bases from V and 0 from J, leaving 19 bases between them.

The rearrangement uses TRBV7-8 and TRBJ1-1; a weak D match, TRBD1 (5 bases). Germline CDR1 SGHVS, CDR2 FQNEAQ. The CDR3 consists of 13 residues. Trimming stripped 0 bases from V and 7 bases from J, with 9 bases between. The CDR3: CASSLAGGREAFF. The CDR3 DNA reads TGTGCCAGCAGCTTAGCTGGGGGTCGTGAAGCTTTCTTT.

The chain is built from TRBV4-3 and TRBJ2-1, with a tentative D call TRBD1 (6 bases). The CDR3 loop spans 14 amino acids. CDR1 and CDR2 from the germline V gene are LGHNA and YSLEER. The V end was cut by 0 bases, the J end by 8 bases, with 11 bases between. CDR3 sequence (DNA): TGCGCCAGCAGCCAAGATCGCAGGGGCGATGAGCAGTTCTTC. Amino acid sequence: CASSQDRRGDEQFF.

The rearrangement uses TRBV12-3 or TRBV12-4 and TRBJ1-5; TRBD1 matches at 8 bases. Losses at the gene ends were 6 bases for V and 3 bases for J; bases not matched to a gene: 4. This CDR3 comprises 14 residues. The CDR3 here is CASSTDRANQPQHF. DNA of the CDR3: TGTGCCAGCAGCACGGACAGGGCCAATCAGCCCCAGCATTTT.

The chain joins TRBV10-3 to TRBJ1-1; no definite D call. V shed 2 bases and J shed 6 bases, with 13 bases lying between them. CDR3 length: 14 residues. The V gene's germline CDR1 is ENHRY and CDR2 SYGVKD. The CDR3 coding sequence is TGTGCCATCAGTGAGAAGAGGAAGTGGGCTGAAGCTTTCTTT. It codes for CAISEKRKWAEAFF.

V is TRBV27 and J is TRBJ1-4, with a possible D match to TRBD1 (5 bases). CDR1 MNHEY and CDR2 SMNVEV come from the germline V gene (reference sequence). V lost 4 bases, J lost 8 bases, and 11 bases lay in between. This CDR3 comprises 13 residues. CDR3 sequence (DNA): TGTGCCAGCAGTTCCGGGGCGGAAGAAAAACTGTTTTTT. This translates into CASSSGAEEKLFF. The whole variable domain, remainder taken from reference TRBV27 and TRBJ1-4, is EAQVTQNPRYLITVTGKKLTVTCSQNMNHEYMSWYRQDPGLGLRQIYYSMNVEVTDKGDVPEGYKVSRKEKRNFPLILESPSPNQTSLYFCASSSGAEEKLFFGSGTQLSVL.

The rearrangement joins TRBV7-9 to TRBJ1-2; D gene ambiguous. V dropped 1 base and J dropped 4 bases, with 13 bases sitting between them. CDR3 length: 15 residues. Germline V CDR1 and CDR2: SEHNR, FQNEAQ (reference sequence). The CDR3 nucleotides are TGTGCCAGCAGCTTAGAAGTCCTCTCCCCCTATGGCTACACCTTC. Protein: CASSLEVLSPYGYTF.

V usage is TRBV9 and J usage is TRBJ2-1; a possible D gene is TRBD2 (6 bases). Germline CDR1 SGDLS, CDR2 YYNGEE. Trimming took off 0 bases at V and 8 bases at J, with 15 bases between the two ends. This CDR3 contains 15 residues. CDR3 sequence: CASSVGLAPSYEQFF. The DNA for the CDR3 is TGTGCCAGCAGCGTAGGGCTAGCGCCCTCTTATGAGCAGTTCTTC.

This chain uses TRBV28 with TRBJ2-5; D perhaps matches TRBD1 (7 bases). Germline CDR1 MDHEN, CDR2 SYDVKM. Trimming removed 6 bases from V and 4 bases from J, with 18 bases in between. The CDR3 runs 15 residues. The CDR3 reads CASRGTVQGGETQYF. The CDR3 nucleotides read TGTGCCAGCAGGGGGACAGTCCAGGGGGGAGAGACCCAGTACTTC.

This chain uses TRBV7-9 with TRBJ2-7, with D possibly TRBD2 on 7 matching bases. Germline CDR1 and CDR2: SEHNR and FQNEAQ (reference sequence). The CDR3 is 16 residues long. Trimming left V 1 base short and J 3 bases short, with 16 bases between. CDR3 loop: CASSLGIGGLSYEQYF. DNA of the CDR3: TGTGCCAGCAGCTTAGGGATCGGGGGGCTGAGCTACGAGCAGTACTTC.

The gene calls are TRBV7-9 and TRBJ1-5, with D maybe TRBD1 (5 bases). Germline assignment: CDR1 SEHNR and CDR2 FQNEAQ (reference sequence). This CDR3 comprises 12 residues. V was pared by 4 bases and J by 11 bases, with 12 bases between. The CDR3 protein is CASSSGLQTQHF. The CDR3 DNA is TGTGCCAGCAGCTCGGGACTCCAGACCCAGCATTTT.

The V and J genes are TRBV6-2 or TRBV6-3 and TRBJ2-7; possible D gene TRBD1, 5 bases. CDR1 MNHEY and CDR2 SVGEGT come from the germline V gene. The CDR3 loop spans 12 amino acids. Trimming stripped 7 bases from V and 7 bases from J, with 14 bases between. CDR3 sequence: CASTRGAGEQYF. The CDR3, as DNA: TGTGCCAGCACTCGTGGGGCCGGGGAGCAGTACTTC.

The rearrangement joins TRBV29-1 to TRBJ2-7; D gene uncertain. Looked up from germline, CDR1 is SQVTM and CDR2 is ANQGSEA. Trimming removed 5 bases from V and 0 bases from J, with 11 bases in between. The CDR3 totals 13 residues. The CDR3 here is CSVLGRSSYEQYF. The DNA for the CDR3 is TGCAGCGTTCTAGGCAGGAGCTCCTACGAGCAGTACTTC.

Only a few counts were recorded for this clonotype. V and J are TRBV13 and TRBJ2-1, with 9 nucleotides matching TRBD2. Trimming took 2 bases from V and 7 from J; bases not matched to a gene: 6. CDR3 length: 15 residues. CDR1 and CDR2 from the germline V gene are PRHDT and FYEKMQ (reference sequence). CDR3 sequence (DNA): TGTGCCAGCAGCTTACTGGCGGGAGGGGGAAATGAGCAGTTCTTC. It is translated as CASSLLAGGGNEQFF.

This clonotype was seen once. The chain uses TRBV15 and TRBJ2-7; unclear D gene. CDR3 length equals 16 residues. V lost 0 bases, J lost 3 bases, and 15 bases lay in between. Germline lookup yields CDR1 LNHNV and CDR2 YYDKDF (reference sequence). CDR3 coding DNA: TGTGCCACCAGCAGAGATACTGGGTTCCATGTCTACGAGCAGTACTTC. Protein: CATSRDTGFHVYEQYF.

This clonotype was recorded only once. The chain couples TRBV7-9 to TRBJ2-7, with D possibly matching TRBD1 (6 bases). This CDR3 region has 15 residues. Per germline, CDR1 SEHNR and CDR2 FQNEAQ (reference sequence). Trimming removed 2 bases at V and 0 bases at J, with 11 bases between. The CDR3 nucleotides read TGTGCCAGCAGCTTACGTCAGGACAGCTCCTACGAGCAGTACTTC. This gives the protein CASSLRQDSSYEQYF.

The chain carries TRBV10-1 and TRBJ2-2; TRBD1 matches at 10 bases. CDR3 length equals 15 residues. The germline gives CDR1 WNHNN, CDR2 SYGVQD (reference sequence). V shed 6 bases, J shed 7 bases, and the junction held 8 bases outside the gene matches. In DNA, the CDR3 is TGCGCCAGCAGCGCCTCCGGGACAGGGGTCGGGGAGCTGTTTTTT. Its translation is CASSASGTGVGELFF.

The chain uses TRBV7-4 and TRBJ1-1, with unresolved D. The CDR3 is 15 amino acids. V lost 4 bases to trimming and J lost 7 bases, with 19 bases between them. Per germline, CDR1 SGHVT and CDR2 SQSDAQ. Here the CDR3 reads CASSYRAGPLSEAFF. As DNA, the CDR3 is TGTGCCAGCAGCTACCGAGCCGGGCCCTTGAGTGAAGCTTTCTTT.

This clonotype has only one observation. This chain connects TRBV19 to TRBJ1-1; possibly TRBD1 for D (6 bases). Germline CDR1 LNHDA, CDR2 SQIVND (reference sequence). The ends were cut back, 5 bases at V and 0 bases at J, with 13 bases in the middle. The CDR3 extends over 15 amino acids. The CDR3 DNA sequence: TGTGCCAGTAGTGAGATACAGGGCCTGAACACTGAAGCTTTCTTT. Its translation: CASSEIQGLNTEAFF.

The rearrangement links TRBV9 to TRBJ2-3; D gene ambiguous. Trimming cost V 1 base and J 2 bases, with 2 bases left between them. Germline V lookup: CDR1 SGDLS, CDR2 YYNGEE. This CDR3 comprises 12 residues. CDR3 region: CASSVNTDTQYF. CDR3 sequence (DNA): TGTGCCAGCAGCGTAAACACAGATACGCAGTATTTT.

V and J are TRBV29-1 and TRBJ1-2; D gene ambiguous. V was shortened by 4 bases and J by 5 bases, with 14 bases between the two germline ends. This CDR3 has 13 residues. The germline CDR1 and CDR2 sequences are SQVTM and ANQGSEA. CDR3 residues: CSVVEGLRYGYTF. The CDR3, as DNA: TGCAGCGTTGTTGAGGGTCTCCGGTATGGCTACACCTTC.

The CDR3 DNA sequence: TGCAGCGCCTCGGTGGCGGGACTTTCGGCCAATGAGCAGTTCTTC. Translated: CSASVAGLSANEQFF. V is TRBV29-1 and J is TRBJ2-1; the D gene is possibly TRBD2 (6 bases). The V end lost 7 bases, the J end lost 6 bases, and 22 bases lay between the germline ends. The CDR3 runs 15 residues. Germline values: CDR1 SQVTM, CDR2 ANQGSEA.

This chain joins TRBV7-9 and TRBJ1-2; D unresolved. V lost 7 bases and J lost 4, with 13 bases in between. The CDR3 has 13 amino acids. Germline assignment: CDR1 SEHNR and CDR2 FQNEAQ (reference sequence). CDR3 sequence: CASTETASYGYTF. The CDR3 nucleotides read TGTGCCAGCACCGAAACTGCCTCCTATGGCTACACCTTC.

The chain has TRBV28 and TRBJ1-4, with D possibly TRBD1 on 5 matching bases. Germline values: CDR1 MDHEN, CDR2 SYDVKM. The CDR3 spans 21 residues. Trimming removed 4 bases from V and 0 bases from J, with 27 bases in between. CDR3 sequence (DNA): TGTGCCAGCAGTTGGGGGGTTGGCAGATCAGTTCCAGTTGCAACTAATGAAAAACTGTTTTTT. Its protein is CASSWGVGRSVPVATNEKLFF.

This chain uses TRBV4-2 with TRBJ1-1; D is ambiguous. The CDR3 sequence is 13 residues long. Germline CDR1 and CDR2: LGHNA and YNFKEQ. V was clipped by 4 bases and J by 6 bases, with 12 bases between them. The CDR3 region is CASSPERSAEAFF. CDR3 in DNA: TGTGCCAGCAGCCCCGAGAGATCCGCTGAAGCTTTCTTT.